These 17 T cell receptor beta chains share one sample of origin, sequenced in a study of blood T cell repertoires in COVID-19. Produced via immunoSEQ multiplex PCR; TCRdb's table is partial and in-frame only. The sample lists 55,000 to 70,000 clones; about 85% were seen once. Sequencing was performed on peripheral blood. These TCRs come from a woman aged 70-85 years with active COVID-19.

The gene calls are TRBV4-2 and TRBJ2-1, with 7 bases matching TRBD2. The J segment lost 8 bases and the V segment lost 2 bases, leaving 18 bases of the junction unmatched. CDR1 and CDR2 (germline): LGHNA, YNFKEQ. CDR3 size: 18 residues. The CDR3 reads CASSQWGDLAEGEDEQFF. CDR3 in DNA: TGTGCCAGCAGCCAATGGGGAGATCTAGCGGAGGGAGAAGATGAGCAGTTCTTC.

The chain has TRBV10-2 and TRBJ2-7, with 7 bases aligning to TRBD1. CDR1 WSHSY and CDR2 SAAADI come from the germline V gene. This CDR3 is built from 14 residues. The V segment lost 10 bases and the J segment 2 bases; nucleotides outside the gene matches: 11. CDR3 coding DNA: TGCGCCACCGCTTGGACAGGTATCCCCTACGAGCAGTACTTC. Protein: CATAWTGIPYEQYF.

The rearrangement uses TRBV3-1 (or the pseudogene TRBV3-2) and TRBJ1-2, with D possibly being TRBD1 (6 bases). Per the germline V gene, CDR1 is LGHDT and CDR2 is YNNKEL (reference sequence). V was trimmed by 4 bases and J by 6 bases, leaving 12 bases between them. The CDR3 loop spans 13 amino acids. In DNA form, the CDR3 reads TGTGCCAGCAGCCCGGACAGCAAAGATGGCTACACCTTC. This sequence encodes CASSPDSKDGYTF.

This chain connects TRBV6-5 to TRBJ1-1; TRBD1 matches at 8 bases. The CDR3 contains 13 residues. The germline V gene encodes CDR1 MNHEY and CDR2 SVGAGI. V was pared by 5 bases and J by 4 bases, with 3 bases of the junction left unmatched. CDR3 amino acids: CASSRQGSTEAFF. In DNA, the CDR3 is TGTGCCAGCAGTCGACAGGGGTCCACTGAAGCTTTCTTT.

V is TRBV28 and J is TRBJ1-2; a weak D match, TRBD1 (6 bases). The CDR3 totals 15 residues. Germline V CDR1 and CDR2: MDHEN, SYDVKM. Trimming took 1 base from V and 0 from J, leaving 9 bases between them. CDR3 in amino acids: CASSLSGTPNYGYTF. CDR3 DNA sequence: TGTGCCAGCAGTTTATCTGGGACACCTAACTATGGCTACACCTTC.

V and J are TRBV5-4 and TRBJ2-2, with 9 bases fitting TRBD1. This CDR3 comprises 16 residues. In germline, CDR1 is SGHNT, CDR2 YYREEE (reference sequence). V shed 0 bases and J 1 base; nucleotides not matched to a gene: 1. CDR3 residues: CASSLAGQGNTGELFF. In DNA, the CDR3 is TGTGCCAGCAGCTTGGCGGGACAGGGGAACACCGGGGAGCTGTTTTTT.

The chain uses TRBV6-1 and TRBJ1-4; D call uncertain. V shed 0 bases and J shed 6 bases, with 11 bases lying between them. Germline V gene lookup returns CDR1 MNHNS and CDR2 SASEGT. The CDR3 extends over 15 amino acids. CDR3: CASSEAPGKDEKLFF. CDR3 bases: TGTGCCAGCAGTGAAGCGCCGGGGAAAGATGAAAAACTGTTTTTT.

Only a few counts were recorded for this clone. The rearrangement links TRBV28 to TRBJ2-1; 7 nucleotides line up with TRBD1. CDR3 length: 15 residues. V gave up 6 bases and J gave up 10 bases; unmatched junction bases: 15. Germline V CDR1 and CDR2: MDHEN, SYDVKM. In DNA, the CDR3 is TGTGCCAGCAGACCCACGGGACAGCCTTCAGGGGAGCAGTTCTTC. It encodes CASRPTGQPSGEQFF.

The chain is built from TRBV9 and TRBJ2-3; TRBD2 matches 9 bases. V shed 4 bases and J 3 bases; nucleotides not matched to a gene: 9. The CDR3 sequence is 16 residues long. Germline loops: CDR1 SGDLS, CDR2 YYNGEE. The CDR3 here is CASSPGGGRATDTQYF. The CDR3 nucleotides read TGTGCCAGCAGCCCTGGGGGCGGGAGGGCAACAGATACGCAGTATTTT.

CDR3 sequence: CASSSRGRTYEQYF. The CDR3 bases are TGTGCCAGCAGTTCCAGGGGTCGGACCTACGAGCAGTACTTC. V gene TRBV28 combines with J gene TRBJ2-7; a weak D match, TRBD1 (6 bases). CDR3 length equals 14 residues. CDR1 is MDHEN and CDR2 is SYDVKM in the germline V gene. Trimming removed 4 bases from V and 2 bases from J, with 12 bases in between.

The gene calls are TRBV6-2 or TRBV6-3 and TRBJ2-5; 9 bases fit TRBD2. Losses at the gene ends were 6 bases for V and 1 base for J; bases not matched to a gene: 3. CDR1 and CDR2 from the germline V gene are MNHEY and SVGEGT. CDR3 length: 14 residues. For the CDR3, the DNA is TGTGCCAGCAGCTGGACTAGCGCCCAAGAGACCCAGTACTTC. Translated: CASSWTSAQETQYF.

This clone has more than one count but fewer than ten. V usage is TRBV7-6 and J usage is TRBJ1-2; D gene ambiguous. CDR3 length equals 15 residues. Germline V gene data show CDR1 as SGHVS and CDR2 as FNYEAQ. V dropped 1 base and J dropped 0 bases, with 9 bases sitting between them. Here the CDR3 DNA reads TGTGCCAGCAGCTTAGGCCCCTCAGCTAACTATGGCTACACCTTC. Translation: CASSLGPSANYGYTF.

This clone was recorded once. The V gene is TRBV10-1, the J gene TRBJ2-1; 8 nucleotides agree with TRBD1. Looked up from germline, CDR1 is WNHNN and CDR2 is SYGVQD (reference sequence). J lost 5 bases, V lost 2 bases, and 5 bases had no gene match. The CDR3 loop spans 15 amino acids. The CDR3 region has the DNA TGCGCCAGCAGTGAGATACAGGGGGAAGACAATGAGCAGTTCTTC. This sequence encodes CASSEIQGEDNEQFF.

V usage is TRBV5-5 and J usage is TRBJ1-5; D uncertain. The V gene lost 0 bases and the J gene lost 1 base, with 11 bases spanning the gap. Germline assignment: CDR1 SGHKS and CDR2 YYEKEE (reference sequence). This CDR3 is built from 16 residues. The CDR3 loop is CASSLVSGLSNQPQHF. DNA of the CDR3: TGTGCCAGCAGCTTGGTTTCAGGACTGAGCAATCAGCCCCAGCATTTT.

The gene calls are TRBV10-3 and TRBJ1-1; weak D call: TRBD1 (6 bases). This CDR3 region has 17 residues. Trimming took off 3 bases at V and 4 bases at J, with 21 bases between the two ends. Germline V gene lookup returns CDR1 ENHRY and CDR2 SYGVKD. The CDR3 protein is CAISESSYREGGTEAFF. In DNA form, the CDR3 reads TGTGCCATCAGTGAATCGAGCTACAGGGAAGGGGGCACTGAAGCTTTCTTT.

The CDR3 DNA follows: TGTGCCAGCAGTCTCCCGGGACAGGGGGTTGAAAAACTGTTTTTT. Its translation is CASSLPGQGVEKLFF. This chain links TRBV28 with TRBJ1-4; 11 nucleotides match TRBD1. The CDR3 is made up of 15 amino acids. Germline CDR1 and CDR2: MDHEN and SYDVKM. The ends lost 5 bases at V and 7 bases at J; junction bases unmatched: 6.

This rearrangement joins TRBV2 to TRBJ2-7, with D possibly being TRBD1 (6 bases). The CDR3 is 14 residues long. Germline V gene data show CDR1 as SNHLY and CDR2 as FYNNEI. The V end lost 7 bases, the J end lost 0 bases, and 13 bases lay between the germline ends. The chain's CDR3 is CASKLRGSSYEQYF. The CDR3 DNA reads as TGTGCCAGCAAATTGAGGGGGAGCTCCTACGAGCAGTACTTC.